This entry features one TCR beta chain sequence. No antigen is known for it. This sample stems from a study of a mutant IDH1 vaccine in newly diagnosed glioma. Study-wide context: The first vaccination came 4-6 weeks after radiotherapy alone, or with temozolomide cycles. Findings and caveats of the study: Pseudoprogression looked unconnected to shifts in top peripheral T cell clonotypes.

The germline V and J ends were trimmed by 0 bases and 4 bases, with 12 bases remaining between them. Germline V lookup: CDR1 MNHEY, CDR2 SVGAGI. The CDR3 contains 16 residues. Method: immunoSEQ multiplex PCR; TCRdb's copy keeps in-frame clones and lacks some. Of about 36,000 clones listed, roughly 81% are singletons. Time point reported: week 5, during vaccination. The content of each vaccine dose was 300 ug of mutant IDH1 20-mer peptide, and topical imiquimod accompanied it. The chain couples TRBV6-5 to TRBJ2-2, with D possibly matching TRBD2 (7 bases). The TCR originated in a man between 45 and 60 years old with glioma. Sequences were derived from PBMCs, sampled from a glioma patient whose treatment included an IDH1 peptide vaccine. CDR3 nucleotide sequence: TGTGCCAGCAGTTACTCAGGGGGGGCCGCCACCGGGGAGCTGTTTTTT. It codes for CASSYSGGAATGELFF.